This T cell receptor beta chain was sequenced in a study of T cell responses to AZD1222 COVID-19 vaccine. This clone has only one observation. The CDR3 runs 15 residues. The J segment lost 3 bases and the V segment lost 1 base, leaving 4 bases of the junction unmatched. The germline V gene has CDR1 MGHRA and CDR2 YSYEKL. Method: immunoSEQ multiplex PCR; TCRdb's copy keeps in-frame clones and lacks some. The table has 70,000 to 90,000 clones, around nine tenths seen once. The chain carries TRBV4-1 and TRBJ1-2; TRBD1 agrees at 8 bases. Sequenced material: peripheral blood, taken on day 0 of AZD1222 vaccination. The receptor was derived from an adult in good health. DNA of the CDR3: TGCGCCAGCAGCCAAGGACAGGGGTTGGACTATGGCTACACCTTC. Protein sequence: CASSQGQGLDYGYTF.